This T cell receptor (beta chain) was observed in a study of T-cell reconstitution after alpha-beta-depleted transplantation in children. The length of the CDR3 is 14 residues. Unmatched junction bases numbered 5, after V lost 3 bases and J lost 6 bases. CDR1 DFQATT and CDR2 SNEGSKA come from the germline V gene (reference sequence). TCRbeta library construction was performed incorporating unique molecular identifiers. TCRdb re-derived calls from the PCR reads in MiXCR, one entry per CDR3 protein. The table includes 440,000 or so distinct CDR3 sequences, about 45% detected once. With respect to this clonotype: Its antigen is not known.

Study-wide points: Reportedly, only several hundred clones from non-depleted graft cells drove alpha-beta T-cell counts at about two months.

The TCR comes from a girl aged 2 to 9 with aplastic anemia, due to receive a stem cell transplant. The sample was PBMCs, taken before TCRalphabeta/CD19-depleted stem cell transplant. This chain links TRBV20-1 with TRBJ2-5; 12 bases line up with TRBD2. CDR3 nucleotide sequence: TGCAGTGCTAGTGTGACTAGCGGGAGCAAGACCCAGTACTTC. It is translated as CSASVTSGSKTQYF.